This record looks at one TCR beta chain sequence and its context. Deletions cut 6 bases from V and 4 bases from J, with 10 bases between. This CDR3 spans 13 amino acids. Data came from immunoSEQ multiplex PCR; TCRdb stores just in-frame clones and leaves some out. The repertoire holds about 200,000 clones, approximately 83% seen once, with 2.5% to 3.5% in the top ten. This record comes from a study of blood T cell repertoires in COVID-19. The chain recombines TRBV12-3 or TRBV12-4 with TRBJ1-5; tentative D call: TRBD1 (6 bases). The sample consisted of peripheral blood. The receptor comes from a man aged 55 to 70 with acute or convalescent COVID-19. The CDR3 sequence: CASSAQGNQPQHF. In nucleotides, the CDR3 is TGTGCCAGCAGCGCACAGGGAAATCAGCCCCAGCATTTT.